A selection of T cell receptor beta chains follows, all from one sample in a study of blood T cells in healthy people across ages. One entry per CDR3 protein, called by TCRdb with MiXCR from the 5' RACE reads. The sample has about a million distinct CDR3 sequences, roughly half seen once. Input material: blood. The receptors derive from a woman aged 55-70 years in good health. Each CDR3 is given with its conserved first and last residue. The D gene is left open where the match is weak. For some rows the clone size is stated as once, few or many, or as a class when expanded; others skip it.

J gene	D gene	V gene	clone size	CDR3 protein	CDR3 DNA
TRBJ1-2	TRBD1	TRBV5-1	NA	CASSGPGQGLYGYTF	TGCGCCAGCAGCGGACCCGGACAGGGCCTCTATGGCTACACCTTC
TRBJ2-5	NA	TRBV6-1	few	CASSMEYQETQYF	TGTGCCAGCAGCATGGAGTACCAAGAGACCCAGTACTTC
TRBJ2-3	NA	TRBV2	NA	CASSEARSQGTDTQYF	TGTGCCAGCAGTGAAGCGCGGAGTCAGGGGACAGATACGCAGTATTTT
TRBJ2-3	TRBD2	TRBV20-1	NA	CTRSLAGEVGTDTQYF	TGTACCAGGAGTCTAGCGGGAGAGGTGGGCACAGATACGCAGTATTTT
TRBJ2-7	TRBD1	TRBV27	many	CASSLGGCRTGDFYRCEQYF	TGTGCCAGCAGTTTAGGGGGGTGTAGGACAGGGGACTTCTATAGGTGCGAGCAGTACTTC
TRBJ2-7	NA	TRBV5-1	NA	CASSLAENYEQYF	TGCGCCAGCAGCTTAGCGGAGAACTACGAGCAGTACTTC
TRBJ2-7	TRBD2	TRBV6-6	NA	CASTDSGLAPYEQYF	TGTGCCAGCACCGATTCAGGACTAGCCCCCTACGAGCAGTACTTC
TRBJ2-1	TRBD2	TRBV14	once	CASSQFREVAYHEQFF	TGTGCCAGCAGCCAGTTTCGGGAGGTCGCCTACCATGAGCAGTTCTTC
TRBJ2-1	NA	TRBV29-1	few	CSVLYSSNNEQFF	TGCAGCGTGTTATACTCTAGCAACAATGAGCAGTTCTTC
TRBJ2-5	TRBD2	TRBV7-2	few	CASSLDRAGAGETQYF	TGTGCCAGCAGCTTAGATCGAGCGGGGGCTGGGGAGACCCAGTACTTC
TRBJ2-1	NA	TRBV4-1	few	CASSQLKEQFF	TGCGCCAGCAGCCAGTTAAAGGAGCAGTTCTTC
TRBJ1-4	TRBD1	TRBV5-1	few	CASSRTGGSNEKLFF	TGCGCCAGCAGCCGAACAGGGGGCAGTAATGAAAAACTGTTTTTT
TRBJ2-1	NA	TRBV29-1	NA	CSVGISWGQQFF	TGCAGCGTTGGTATTAGCTGGGGGCAGCAGTTCTTC
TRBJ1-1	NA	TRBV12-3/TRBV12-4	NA	CASSNLEEGPAFF	TGTGCCAGCAGCAACCTGGAGGAGGGCCCGGCTTTCTTT
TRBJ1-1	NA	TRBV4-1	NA	CASSQDNGGTEAFF	TGCGCCAGCAGCCAAGATAATGGAGGCACTGAAGCTTTCTTT
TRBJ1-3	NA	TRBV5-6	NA	CASSRRDIFSGNTIYF	TGTGCCAGCAGCCGTCGGGACATCTTCTCTGGAAACACCATATATTTT
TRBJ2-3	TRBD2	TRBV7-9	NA	CASSLEGAGALSNTQYF	TGTGCCAGCAGCTTAGAGGGAGCGGGAGCCCTCTCGAATACGCAGTATTTT
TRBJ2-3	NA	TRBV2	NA	CASSDRYSKDTQYF	TGTGCTAGCAGTGACAGATATAGCAAAGATACGCAGTATTTT
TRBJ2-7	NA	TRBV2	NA	CASRLDVYEQYF	TGTGCCAGCAGATTGGACGTGTACGAGCAGTACTTC
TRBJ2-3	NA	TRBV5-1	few	CASSPPLGTSSDTQYF	TGCGCCAGCAGCCCCCCACTCGGGACTTCATCCGATACGCAGTATTTT
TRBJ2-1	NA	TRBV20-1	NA	CSAKSMSSYNEQFF	TGCAGTGCGAAGTCCATGAGCTCCTACAATGAGCAGTTCTTC
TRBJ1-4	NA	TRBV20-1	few	CSARQGTPYTTNEKLFF	TGCAGTGCTAGACAGGGGACTCCCTATACCACTAATGAAAAACTGTTTTTT
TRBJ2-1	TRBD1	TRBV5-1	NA	CASSAGTGGSYNEQFF	TGCGCCAGCAGCGCGGGGACAGGGGGATCCTACAATGAGCAGTTCTTC
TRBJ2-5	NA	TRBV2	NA	CASSEGGFGKTQYF	TGTGCCAGCAGTGAAGGCGGTTTTGGAAAGACCCAGTACTTC
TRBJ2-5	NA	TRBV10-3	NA	CAISEQVLGTQYF	TGTGCCATCAGCGAGCAGGTTTTAGGGACCCAGTACTTC